The sequence of this T cell receptor beta chain was determined in a study of tumor-infiltrating lymphocytes in primary liver carcinoma. Study context: Staging placed the tumors at T1-T3 N0M0, and they measured about 4 to 10 cm across.

CDR1 and CDR2 from the germline V gene are SEHNR and FQNEAQ (reference sequence). The CDR3 is 11 amino acids. V was cut by 10 bases and J by 2 bases, with 9 bases left in between. Germline DNA was also extracted, while the blood RNA originated from unsorted whole blood. A word on this clonotype: Its antigen is not identified.

Starting material of 500 to 600 ng total RNA yielded TCR beta cDNA via a constant-region primer. Slightly modified ARM-PCR, run as three nested multiplex PCR rounds, produced the TCR beta libraries. The opening two PCR rounds, 10 cycles each, paired TRBV1-TRBV30 forward primers with a C-beta reverse primer. Using its own MiXCR run on the multiplex PCR reads, TCRdb lists one record per CDR3 protein. The table has some 320,000 distinct CDR3 sequences, 65% seen once; the top ten hold 9% to 10%. Whole-study findings and limits: Tumors reached a significantly greater top-250-clone fraction than blood did (p = 0.039).

This TCR derives from a man aged 40-49 years with primary liver carcinoma and hepatitis B virus infection. The V call is TRBV7-9, the J call TRBJ2-7, with D unclear. Sequencing was performed on peripheral blood. CDR3 coding DNA: TGTGCCATCAACGGGCCCTACGAGCAGTACTTC. Amino acids: CAINGPYEQYF.